A selection of T cell receptor beta chains follows, all from one sample in a study of human T cells and chemical hapten exposure. TCRdb recomputed calls from the RACE reads with MiXCR, one row per CDR3 protein. Altogether about 290,000 distinct CDR3 sequences are present, 7.7% being singletons, with the ten largest covering roughly 1.2%. This specimen consisted of whole blood, obtained in connection with sensitization to the hapten diphenylcyclopropenone (DPC). The receptors come from a young man with alopecia areata. Some clones in this sample may be carry-over from other donors' samples. CDR3s include the opening cysteine and the closing phenylalanine or tryptophan. The D gene is left open where the match is weak. A row's size may be missing; if present it is once, few, many or a size class.

V	size	D	J	DNA	CDR3
TRBV5-1	few	NA	TRBJ1-1	TGCGCCAGCAGCTTGCAAACCGACAAGAACACTGAAGCTTTCTTT	CASSLQTDKNTEAFF
TRBV11-2	NA	NA	TRBJ2-2	TGTGCCAGCAGCGGAGGGCGTACCCCGGCCGGGGAGCTGTTTTTT	CASSGGRTPAGELFF
TRBV7-9	NA	NA	TRBJ1-4	TGTGCCAGCAGGCAAGGGGACTCTAATGAAAAACTGTTTTTT	CASRQGDSNEKLFF
TRBV14	NA	TRBD1	TRBJ2-1	TGTGCCAGCAGCCATGAGACCGGGACAGGGACCTACAATGAGCAGTTCTTC	CASSHETGTGTYNEQFF
TRBV2	NA	TRBD1	TRBJ2-6	TGTGCCAGCAGTGACCAAGGACAGGGGGCTTATGGGGCCAACGTCCTGACTTTC	CASSDQGQGAYGANVLTF
TRBV6-2/TRBV6-3	few	NA	TRBJ1-4	TGTGCCAGCAGTTACCAAACGACAGGACACGAAAAACTGTTTTTT	CASSYQTTGHEKLFF
TRBV6-5	few	NA	TRBJ1-5	TGTGCCAGCAGTCCCCTCCGGGGGTACGGTAATCAGCCCCAGCATTTT	CASSPLRGYGNQPQHF
TRBV6-4	NA	NA	TRBJ1-1	TGTGCCACCCGGGACAACTTAATGGACACTGAAGCTTTCTTT	CATRDNLMDTEAFF
TRBV6-4	few	NA	TRBJ2-2	TGTGCCAGCAGTGGACAGGCGAACACCGGGGAGCTGTTTTTT	CASSGQANTGELFF
TRBV7-9	many	NA	TRBJ1-2	TGTGCCAGCAGCTTAGACGTCCCCTATGGCTACACCTTC	CASSLDVPYGYTF
TRBV5-5	few	NA	TRBJ2-1	TGTGCCAGCACCGGGGACGTACAAAGCAATGAGCAGTTCTTC	CASTGDVQSNEQFF